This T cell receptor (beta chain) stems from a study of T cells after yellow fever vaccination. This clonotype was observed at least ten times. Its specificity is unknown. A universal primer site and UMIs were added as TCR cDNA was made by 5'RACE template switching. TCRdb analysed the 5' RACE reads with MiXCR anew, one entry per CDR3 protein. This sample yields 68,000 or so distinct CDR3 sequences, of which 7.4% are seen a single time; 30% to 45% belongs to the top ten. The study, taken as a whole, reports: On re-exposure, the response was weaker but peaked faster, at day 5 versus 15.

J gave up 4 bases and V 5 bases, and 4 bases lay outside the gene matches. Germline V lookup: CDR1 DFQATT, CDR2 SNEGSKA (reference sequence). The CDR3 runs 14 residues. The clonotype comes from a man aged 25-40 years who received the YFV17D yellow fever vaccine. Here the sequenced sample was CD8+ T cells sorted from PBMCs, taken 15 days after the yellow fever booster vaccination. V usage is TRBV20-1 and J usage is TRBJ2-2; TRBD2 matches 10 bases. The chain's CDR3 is CSASLAGSTGELFF. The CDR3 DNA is TGCAGTGCTTCACTAGCGGGAAGCACCGGGGAGCTGTTTTTT.